Sequencing of this T cell receptor beta chain was carried out in a study of T-cell reconstitution after alpha-beta-depleted transplantation in children (dated by TCRdb to 2016 to 2017). Describing the broader study: T-cell immune reconstitution after TCRalphabeta/CD19-depleted allogeneic hematopoietic cell transplantation in children was quantitatively tracked in the study by means of TCR repertoire profiling.

The germline V end is reduced by 3 bases and the J end by 2 bases; junction bases left unmatched: 4. The CDR3 spans 15 residues, from the cysteine through the phenylalanine. Of all the DNA, just the CDR3 is kept, 45 bases in frame from base 1. Sequences DFQATT (CDR1) and SNEGSKA (CDR2) are obtained from the germline V gene (reference sequence). A note on this clonotype: The antigen this receptor binds is unknown. No much larger clonotype is one base removed from it; base qualities were not supplied.

Library construction relied on PCR. The sequencer was an Illumina HiSeq 2500. Molecular barcoding was employed in the preparation of TCR libraries, with unique molecular identifiers being used to normalize TCRbeta repertoire quantification. TCRdb reworked the public reads: Q25 trimming with fastp, MiXCR clone assembly, productive beta chains retained. Records with the same CDR3 protein are collapsed into one entry carrying the most frequent genes and DNA. The sample table shows 300,000 or so distinct CDR3 sequences, and 9.9% are seen once. The ten largest make up around 10% of the sample. This clonotype originated in a human donor who donated a stem cell graft to a child with SCID. The chain uses TRBV20-1 and TRBJ2-3; 11 central bases correspond to TRBD2. The sequencing here drew on PBMCs from the stem cell graft donor, taken from the stem cell graft. For the CDR3, the sequence is CSASPTSGDTDTQYF. The DNA sequence follows: TGCAGTGCTAGTCCGACTAGCGGGGACACAGATACGCAGTATTTT.